These 13 T cell receptor beta chains were sequenced from one sample in a study of cytomegalovirus exposure and HLA in healthy donors. The primer mix had 60 Vbeta and 13 Jbeta primers. TCRdb's copy holds only in-frame clones and misses some; the assay was immunoSEQ multiplex PCR. Here the sample spans about 110,000 clones, 70% to 80% being singletons. Specimen: PBMCs. The receptors originated from a female donor in good health and CMV-seronegative.

The chain combines TRBV2 with TRBJ2-3, with 9 bases fitting TRBD1. The CDR3 consists of 15 residues. J gave up 3 bases and V 8 bases, and 9 bases lay outside the gene matches. Germline V lookup: CDR1 SNHLY, CDR2 FYNNEI. DNA for the CDR3: TGTGCCAGCTTGCGGGACAGGGTGGGGACAGATACGCAGTATTTT. Protein sequence: CASLRDRVGTDTQYF.

This CDR3 reads CASSFDRGEQFF. The CDR3 DNA follows: TGTGCCAGCAGCTTTGACAGGGGCGAGCAGTTCTTC. The chain uses TRBV5-5 and TRBJ2-1; 8 bases are a match to TRBD1. Germline trimming cut 2 bases from V and 10 bases from J; bases unmatched to any gene: 2. Germline CDR1 SGHKS, CDR2 YYEKEE (reference sequence). CDR3 length equals 12 residues.

The genes are TRBV28 and TRBJ1-2; a possible D gene is TRBD1 (6 bases). This CDR3 region has 15 residues. Germline V gives CDR1 MDHEN, CDR2 SYDVKM. Trimming shortened V by 8 bases and J by 3 bases, and 19 bases separated the two germline ends. The CDR3 reads CASRAGEVWYYGYTF. In DNA, the CDR3 is TGTGCCAGCCGAGCAGGGGAAGTGTGGTACTATGGCTACACCTTC.

J is TRBJ2-1 and V is TRBV7-6; 11 nucleotides agree with TRBD2. Trimming removed 5 bases from V and 10 bases from J; junction bases left unmatched: 10. Germline lookup yields CDR1 SGHVS and CDR2 FNYEAQ. CDR3 length: 15 residues. CDR3 sequence (DNA): TGTGCCAGCAGCCTGATAGCGGGAGGGCCAAAGGAGCAGTTCTTC. This sequence encodes CASSLIAGGPKEQFF.

This clone was seen more than once but under ten times. The DNA for the CDR3 is TGTGCCAGCAGTGAAGCGACGGGGACAGGGGGGGAGACCCAGTACTTC. Encoded protein: CASSEATGTGGETQYF. The chain joins TRBV6-1 to TRBJ2-5; 11 bases are a match to TRBD1. J lost 5 bases, V lost 0 bases, and 5 bases had no gene match. Germline lookup yields CDR1 MNHNS and CDR2 SASEGT. The length of the CDR3 is 16 residues.

The rearrangement joins TRBV18 to TRBJ2-7, with 11 positions matching TRBD2. The junction had 1 base not matched to a gene; V was cut back by 0 bases and J by 0 bases. The V gene's germline CDR1 is KGHSH and CDR2 LQKENI. The CDR3 is made up of 16 amino acids. Here the CDR3 reads CASSPPTSGSSYEQYF. As DNA, the CDR3 is TGTGCCAGCTCACCACCCACTAGCGGGAGCTCCTACGAGCAGTACTTC.

The chain couples TRBV30 to TRBJ2-7; 9 positions agree with TRBD2. The V gene's germline CDR1 is GTSNPN and CDR2 SVGIG (reference sequence). The V segment lost 3 bases and the J segment 3 bases; nucleotides outside the gene matches: 6. This CDR3 is 14 amino acids long. CDR3 DNA: TGTGCCTGGAGCGCAACTAGCGGGTTCTACGAGCAGTACTTC. Translated, it gives CAWSATSGFYEQYF. Variable domain in full (rest from reference TRBV30 and TRBJ2-7): SQTIHQWPATLVQPVGSPLSLECTVEGTSNPNLYWYRQAAGRGLQLLFYSVGIGQISSEVPQNLSASRPQDRQFILSSKKLLLSDSGFYLCAWSATSGFYEQYFGPGTRLTVT.

This chain uses TRBV30 with TRBJ2-7; TRBD1 matches 7 bases. The CDR3 runs 13 residues. V was pared by 2 bases and J by 6 bases, with 7 bases of the junction left unmatched. Germline V gene lookup returns CDR1 GTSNPN and CDR2 SVGIG (reference sequence). CDR3 sequence: CAWSYGTVAEQYF. In nucleotides, the CDR3 is TGTGCCTGGAGTTACGGGACAGTAGCCGAGCAGTACTTC.

The sample holds a few counts of this clone. The chain is built from TRBV6-6 and TRBJ1-1; the D gene is possibly TRBD1 (5 bases). V shed 6 bases and J shed 4 bases, with 9 bases lying between them. Germline V CDR1 and CDR2: MNHNY, SVGAGI (reference sequence). This CDR3 spans 12 amino acids. The DNA of the CDR3 is TGTGCCAGCAGGGCAACAGGCACTGAAGCTTTCTTT. Its protein product is CASRATGTEAFF.

This chain joins TRBV30 and TRBJ2-5; a weak D match, TRBD1 (7 bases). The germline CDR1 and CDR2 sequences are GTSNPN and SVGIG (reference sequence). Trimming removed 4 bases at V and 4 bases at J, with 19 bases between. The CDR3 length is 15 residues. The CDR3 loop is CAWTGGGWAGETQYF. The DNA of the CDR3 is TGTGCCTGGACCGGAGGGGGCTGGGCGGGAGAGACCCAGTACTTC.

The V and J genes are TRBV7-9 and TRBJ1-1; 11 nucleotides line up with TRBD1. CDR3 length: 16 amino acids. Trimming cost V 7 bases and J 1 base; bases outside gene matches: 8. Germline V gene lookup returns CDR1 SEHNR and CDR2 FQNEAQ (reference sequence). Here the CDR3 DNA reads TGTGCCAGCACTGGACGGACAGGGGGCGGGAACACTGAAGCTTTCTTT. As protein: CASTGRTGGGNTEAFF.

V gene TRBV30 combines with J gene TRBJ2-7; 14 bases are shared with TRBD2. Trimming cost V 4 bases and J 6 bases; bases outside gene matches: 11. Germline CDR1 reads GTSNPN; CDR2 reads SVGIG (reference sequence). The CDR3 runs to 16 residues. CDR3 residues: CAWTGLAGAVLGEQYF. In DNA form, the CDR3 reads TGTGCCTGGACGGGACTAGCGGGAGCGGTGTTGGGCGAGCAGTACTTC.

The V and J genes are TRBV5-4 and TRBJ1-2; 12 bases line up with TRBD1. CDR1 is SGHNT, CDR2 YYREEE, per germline (reference sequence). The CDR3 length is 13 residues. The J segment lost 7 bases and the V segment lost 4 bases, leaving 2 bases of the junction unmatched. The CDR3 nucleotides are TGTGCCAGCAGCGTGGGACAGGGGGCTGGCTACACCTTC. Its translation is CASSVGQGAGYTF.